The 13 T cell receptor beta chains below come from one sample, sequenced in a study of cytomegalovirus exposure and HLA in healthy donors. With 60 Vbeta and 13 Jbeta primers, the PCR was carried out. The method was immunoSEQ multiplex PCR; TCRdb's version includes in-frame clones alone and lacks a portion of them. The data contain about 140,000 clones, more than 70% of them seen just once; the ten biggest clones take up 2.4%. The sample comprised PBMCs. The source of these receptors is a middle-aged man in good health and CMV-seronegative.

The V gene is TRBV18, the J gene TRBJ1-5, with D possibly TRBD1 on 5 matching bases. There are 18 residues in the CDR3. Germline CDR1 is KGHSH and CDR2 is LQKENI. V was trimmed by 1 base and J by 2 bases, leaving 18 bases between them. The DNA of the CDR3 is TGTGCCAGCTCACCACGGGGAGAGGGGAGGGCGGGCAATCAGCCCCAGCATTTT. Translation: CASSPRGEGRAGNQPQHF.

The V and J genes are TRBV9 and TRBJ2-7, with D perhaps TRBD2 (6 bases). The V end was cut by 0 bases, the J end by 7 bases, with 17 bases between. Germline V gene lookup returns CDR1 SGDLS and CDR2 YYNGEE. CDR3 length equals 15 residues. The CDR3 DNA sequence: TGTGCCAGCAGCGTAGGTCTGGGAGGAGCATATGAGCAGTACTTC. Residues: CASSVGLGGAYEQYF. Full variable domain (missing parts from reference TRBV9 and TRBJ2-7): DSGVTQTPKHLITATGQRVTLRCSPRSGDLSVYWYQQSLDQGLQFLIQYYNGEERAKGNILERFSAQQFPDLHSELNLSSLELGDSALYFCASSVGLGGAYEQYFGPGTRLTVT.

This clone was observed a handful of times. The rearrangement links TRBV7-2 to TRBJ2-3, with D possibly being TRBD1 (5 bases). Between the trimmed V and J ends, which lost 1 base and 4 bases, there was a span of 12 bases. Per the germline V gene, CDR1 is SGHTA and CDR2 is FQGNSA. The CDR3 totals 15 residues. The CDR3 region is CASSLGRDRPDTQYF. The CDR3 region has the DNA TGTGCCAGCAGCTTAGGGAGAGACAGACCAGATACGCAGTATTTT.

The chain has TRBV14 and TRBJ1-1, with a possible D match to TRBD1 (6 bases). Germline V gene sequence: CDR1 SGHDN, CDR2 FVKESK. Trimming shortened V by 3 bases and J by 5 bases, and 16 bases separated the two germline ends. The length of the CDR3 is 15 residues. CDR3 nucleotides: TGTGCCAGCAGCCATTCGACACAGGGAAGAACTGAAGCTTTCTTT. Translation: CASSHSTQGRTEAFF.

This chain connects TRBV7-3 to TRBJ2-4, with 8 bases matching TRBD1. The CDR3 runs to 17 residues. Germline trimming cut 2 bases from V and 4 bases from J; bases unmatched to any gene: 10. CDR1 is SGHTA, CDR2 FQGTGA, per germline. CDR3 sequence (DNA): TGTGCCAGCAGCTTAGGGAGTCAGGGGGCTTGGAAAAACATTCAGTACTTC. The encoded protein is CASSLGSQGAWKNIQYF.

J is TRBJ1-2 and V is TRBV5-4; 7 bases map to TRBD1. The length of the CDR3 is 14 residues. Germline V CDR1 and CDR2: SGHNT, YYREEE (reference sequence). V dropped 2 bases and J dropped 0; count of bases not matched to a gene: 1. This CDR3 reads CASSFRGTNYGYTF. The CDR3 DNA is TGTGCCAGCAGCTTCAGGGGGACTAACTATGGCTACACCTTC.

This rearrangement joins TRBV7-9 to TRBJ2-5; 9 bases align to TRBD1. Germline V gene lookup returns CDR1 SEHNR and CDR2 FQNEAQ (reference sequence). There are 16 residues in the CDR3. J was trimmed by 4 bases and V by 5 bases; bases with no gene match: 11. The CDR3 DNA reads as TGTGCCAGCAGCACCCCCCTGACAGGGGGTGGAGAGACCCAGTACTTC. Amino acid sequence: CASSTPLTGGGETQYF.

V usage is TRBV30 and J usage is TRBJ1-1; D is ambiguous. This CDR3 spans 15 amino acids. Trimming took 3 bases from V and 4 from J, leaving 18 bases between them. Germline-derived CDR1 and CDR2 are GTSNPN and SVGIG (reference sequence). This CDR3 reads CAWSPGKGGGTEAFF. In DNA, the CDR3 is TGTGCCTGGAGCCCCGGGAAGGGAGGAGGCACTGAAGCTTTCTTT.

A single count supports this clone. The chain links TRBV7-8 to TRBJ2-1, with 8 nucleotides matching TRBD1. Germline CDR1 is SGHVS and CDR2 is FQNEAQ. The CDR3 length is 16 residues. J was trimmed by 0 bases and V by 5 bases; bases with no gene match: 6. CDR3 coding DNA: TGTGCCAGCAGCCCGACAGGGGCAGGCTCCTACAATGAGCAGTTCTTC. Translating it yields CASSPTGAGSYNEQFF.

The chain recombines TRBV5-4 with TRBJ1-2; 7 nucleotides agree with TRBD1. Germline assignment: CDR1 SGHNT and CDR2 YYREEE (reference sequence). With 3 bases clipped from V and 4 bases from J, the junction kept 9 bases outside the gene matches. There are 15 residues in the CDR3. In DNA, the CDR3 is TGTGCCAGCAGCTCAACAGGGGCGCGGGGCTATGGCTACACCTTC. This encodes CASSSTGARGYGYTF.

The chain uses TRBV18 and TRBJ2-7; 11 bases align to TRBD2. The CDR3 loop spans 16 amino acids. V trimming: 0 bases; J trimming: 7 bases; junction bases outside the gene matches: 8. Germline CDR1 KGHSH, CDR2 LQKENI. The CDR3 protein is CASSPPSSGGSKEQYF. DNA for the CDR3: TGTGCCAGCTCACCACCATCTAGCGGGGGGTCTAAGGAGCAGTACTTC.

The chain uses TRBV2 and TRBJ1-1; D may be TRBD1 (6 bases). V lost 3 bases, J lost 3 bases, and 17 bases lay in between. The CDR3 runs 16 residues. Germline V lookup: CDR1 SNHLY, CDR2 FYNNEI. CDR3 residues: CASSEGGPRGDTEAFF. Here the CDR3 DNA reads TGTGCCAGCAGTGAGGGGGGGCCCCGGGGGGACACTGAAGCTTTCTTT.

The CDR3 is CASSLREEQYF. CDR3 bases: TGTGCCAGCAGCTTACGGGAGGAGCAGTACTTC. The V call is TRBV7-8, the J call TRBJ2-7, with D possibly being TRBD2 (6 bases). V was shortened by 2 bases and J by 7 bases, with 6 bases between the two germline ends. Germline-derived CDR1 and CDR2 are SGHVS and FQNEAQ. The CDR3 length is 11 residues.